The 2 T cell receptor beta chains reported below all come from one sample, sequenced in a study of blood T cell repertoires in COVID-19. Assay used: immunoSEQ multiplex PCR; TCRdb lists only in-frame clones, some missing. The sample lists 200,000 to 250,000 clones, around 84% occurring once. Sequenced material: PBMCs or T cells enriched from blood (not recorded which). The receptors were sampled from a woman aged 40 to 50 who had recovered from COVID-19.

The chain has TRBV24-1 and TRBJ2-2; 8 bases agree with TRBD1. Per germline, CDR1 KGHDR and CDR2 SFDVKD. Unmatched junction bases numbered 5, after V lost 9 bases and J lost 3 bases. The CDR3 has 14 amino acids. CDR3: CATERTGYTGELFF. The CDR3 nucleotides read TGTGCCACCGAGAGGACAGGGTACACCGGGGAGCTGTTTTTT.

CDR3 DNA sequence: TGTGCCAGCAGCAAAGAGACCCCGGGCCAGGGAGGGTCGGATACGCAGTATTTT. This sequence encodes CASSKETPGQGGSDTQYF. The chain uses TRBV21-1 and TRBJ2-3; TRBD2 reflects the table's D call only, with no check against the DNA. TRBV21-1 is recorded as a pseudogene. The CDR3 sequence is 18 residues long.